These T cell receptor beta chains were read from a single sample in a study of identical twins. TCRdb recomputed calls from the 5' RACE reads with MiXCR, one row per CDR3 protein. Among some 1,700,000 distinct CDR3 sequences listed, roughly a third were seen once. Sequencing used cord blood. All receptors derive from a newborn girl in good health. CDR3s include the opening cysteine and the closing phenylalanine or tryptophan. The order of the fields is J gene, clone size, V gene, D gene, CDR3 DNA, CDR3 protein. D genes are given only for firm matches. The size entry is marked missing in some rows and otherwise reads once, few, many or a size class.

TRBJ2-1,NA,TRBV9,TRBD2,TGTGCCAGCAGCGACCGACTAGCGGGGGGGCATGAGCAGTTCTTC,CASSDRLAGGHEQFF
TRBJ2-1,NA,TRBV30,TRBD2,TGTGCCTGGAGTGGGTTAGCGGGGGGGCGTTCGGAGCAGTTCTTC,CAWSGLAGGRSEQFF
TRBJ1-4,NA,TRBV3-1,NA,TGTGCCAGCAGCCAAGACCGCTTTAATGAAAAACTGTTTTTT,CASSQDRFNEKLFF
TRBJ1-4,NA,TRBV5-1,NA,TGCGCCAGCAGCCAACCTACAGGAGTTAATGAAAAACTGTTTTTT,CASSQPTGVNEKLFF
TRBJ1-2,few,TRBV7-8,NA,TGTGCCAGCAGCTTAGGGTCCCAGACCGGGGGGATCTATGGCTACACCTTC,CASSLGSQTGGIYGYTF
TRBJ1-4,NA,TRBV30,TRBD1,TGTGCCTGGAGTGTAAAGACAGGGGGTGAAAAACTGTTTTTT,CAWSVKTGGEKLFF
TRBJ2-3,few,TRBV20-1,NA,TGCAGTGCTAGGGGTGGGCCCCCTAGCACAGATACGCAGTATTTT,CSARGGPPSTDTQYF
TRBJ2-1,NA,TRBV20-1,TRBD2,TGCAGTGCCTCCCACGGGACAGGGACTAGCGGGAGTAGGAATGAGCAGTTCTTC,CSASHGTGTSGSRNEQFF
TRBJ2-7,NA,TRBV6-1,TRBD2,TGTGCCAGCCGGACTAGCGGTTACTACGAGCAGTACTTC,CASRTSGYYEQYF
TRBJ2-5,NA,TRBV4-1,TRBD1,TGCGCCAGCAGCCAAGCGGACAGGGCTAGAAAAGAGACCCAGTACTTC,CASSQADRARKETQYF
TRBJ1-1,NA,TRBV6-1,NA,TGTGCCAGCAGTGAAAGGGGAGGGGGGCCCCAGAACACTGAAGCTTTCTTT,CASSERGGGPQNTEAFF
TRBJ1-2,NA,TRBV20-1,NA,TGCAGTGCTGTCCCAAAAGGAGGGTATGGCTACACCTTC,CSAVPKGGYGYTF
TRBJ2-1,NA,TRBV5-1,TRBD1,TGCGCCAGCAGCCAGGGGTACAGGGGGCATGGCAATGAGCAGTTCTTT,CASSQGYRGHGNEQFF
TRBJ2-1,many,TRBV29-1,TRBD1,TGCAGCGTCGAGGACAGGCGAAGCTCCTACAATGAGCAGTTCTTC,CSVEDRRSSYNEQFF
TRBJ2-6,NA,TRBV11-2,NA,TGTGCCAGCAGCTTAGGTGTGGTCCTCTCTGGGGCCAACGTCCTGACTTTC,CASSLGVVLSGANVLTF
TRBJ2-7,few,TRBV12-3/TRBV12-4,TRBD2,TGTGCCAGCAGTTTCCGGGGGGAGGCCTACGAGCAGTACTTC,CASSFRGEAYEQYF
TRBJ2-1,NA,TRBV4-1,NA,TGCGCCAGCAGCCAAGGCGTCATCACCTACAATGAGCAGTTCTTC,CASSQGVITYNEQFF
TRBJ2-7,few,TRBV29-1,TRBD1,TGCAGCGTTGGAGGAGGGGACAGGGGATACGAGCAGTACTTC,CSVGGGDRGYEQYF
TRBJ2-3,few,TRBV9,TRBD2,TGTGCCAGCAGTCGGACTAGCGGGGCTTTACTTGAACTTAGCACAGATACGCAGTATTTT,CASSRTSGALLELSTDTQYF
TRBJ2-7,few,TRBV28,NA,TGTGCCAGCTCTACAGCTACCCCCAGTTTTGACGAGCAGTACTTC,CASSTATPSFDEQYF
TRBJ2-1,few,TRBV5-1,TRBD2,TGCGCCAGCAGCAGGATTGCTAGCGGGAGATTAGCCTACAATGAGCAGTTCTTC,CASSRIASGRLAYNEQFF
TRBJ2-1,NA,TRBV7-2,NA,TGTGCCAGCAGCTCCCCGGGACTCGAGTTCGGGCAGTTCTTC,CASSSPGLEFGQFF
TRBJ2-1,few,TRBV6-5,TRBD2,TGTGCCAGCAGTTCCCGGGAGGCCTCCTACAATGAGCAGTTCTTC,CASSSREASYNEQFF
TRBJ2-2,NA,TRBV4-1,NA,TGCGCCAGCAGCCAAGCCACGGGCCGGACCGGGGAGCTGTTTTTT,CASSQATGRTGELFF
TRBJ1-1,NA,TRBV19,NA,TGTGCCAGTAGCAAGTTCACTGAAGCTTTCTTT,CASSKFTEAFF
TRBJ2-3,many,TRBV5-1,NA,TGTGCCAGCAGTTTAAACAGGGGCACAGATACGCAGTATTTT,CASSLNRGTDTQYF
TRBJ2-5,many,TRBV28,NA,TGTGCCAGCAGCACGGCCCCAGACAGTTCGGACCAAGAGACCCAGTACTTC,CASSTAPDSSDQETQYF
TRBJ1-6,few,TRBV4-1,NA,TGCGCCAGCAGCCAAGTAGGGGATTCACCCCTCCACTTT,CASSQVGDSPLHF
TRBJ2-7,NA,TRBV5-6,TRBD1,TGTGCCGGCAGCTTGCAGAGACAGGGCCCCTACGAGCAGTACTTC,CAGSLQRQGPYEQYF
TRBJ2-4,NA,TRBV20-1,TRBD1,TGCAGTGCTAGAGATCTCGGGACAGTCCTAATAGCCAAAAACATTCAGTACTTC,CSARDLGTVLIAKNIQYF
TRBJ1-5,NA,TRBV19,NA,TGTGCCAGTAGTATAGGAGAGGGTTATCAGCCCCAGCATTTT,CASSIGEGYQPQHF
TRBJ2-5,NA,TRBV15,NA,TGTGCCACCAGCAGCGCGGGAATTGTGGCTCGGGAGCAGTACTTC,CATSSAGIVAREQYF
TRBJ2-3,many,TRBV3-1,NA,TGTGCCAGCAGTTTAAAGGGGGATACGCAGTATTTT,CASSLKGDTQYF
TRBJ2-4,NA,TRBV28,NA,TGTGCCAGCAAAGCAGGGGGGGCCAAAAACATTCAGTACTTC,CASKAGGAKNIQYF
TRBJ1-5,few,TRBV20-1,NA,TGCAGTGCTAGAGTTCCGGACGGACTCAATCAGCCCCAGCATTTT,CSARVPDGLNQPQHF
TRBJ1-1,few,TRBV25-1,TRBD1,TGTGCCAGCAGTGAGACAGGGGGCAAGAACACTGAAGCTTTCTTT,CASSETGGKNTEAFF
TRBJ1-2,NA,TRBV27,TRBD1,TGTGCCAGCAGTTACCTCAGGGGGGAGTATGGCTACACCTTC,CASSYLRGEYGYTF
TRBJ1-2,NA,TRBV29-1,NA,TGCAGCGTTGTCCCGGGGCTCGACTATGGCTACACCTTC,CSVVPGLDYGYTF
TRBJ1-1,NA,TRBV12-3/TRBV12-4,NA,TGTGCCAGTAGTAAAGACCGGTACACTGAAGCTTTCTTT,CASSKDRYTEAFF
TRBJ1-3,NA,TRBV12-3/TRBV12-4,NA,TGTGCCAGCAGTTTAAGCCAGGGAAACACCATATATTTT,CASSLSQGNTIYF
TRBJ2-5,NA,TRBV20-1,NA,TGCAGTGCTAGAGATGAGCCCCTCCACGCCCACTGGACCCAGTACTTC,CSARDEPLHAHWTQYF
TRBJ2-3,NA,TRBV9,NA,TGTGCCAGCAGCGTAGGAGGGGAGCGGGATACGCAGTATTTT,CASSVGGERDTQYF
TRBJ1-2,NA,TRBV5-1,NA,TGCGCCAGCGCACTAGACGGGTATGGCTACACCTTC,CASALDGYGYTF
TRBJ2-7,few,TRBV9,NA,TGTGCCAGCAGCGTAGCCACCGGGGACTTCTACGAGCAGTACTTC,CASSVATGDFYEQYF
TRBJ2-1,NA,TRBV28,TRBD1,TGTGCCAGTATCCTGAGGGGGCACAATGAGCAGTTCTTC,CASILRGHNEQFF
TRBJ1-1,few,TRBV2,NA,TGTGCCAGCAGGCCCCAAGGGGGGCTTACTGAAGCTTTCTTT,CASRPQGGLTEAFF
TRBJ2-5,NA,TRBV12-3/TRBV12-4,TRBD2,TGTGCCAGCAGCCGACTAGCGAGAGTGGGAGAGACCCAGTACTTC,CASSRLARVGETQYF
TRBJ1-1,NA,TRBV24-1,TRBD1,TGTGCCACCAGTGACGCTTCCGGGACAGGGAACACTGAAGCTTTCTTT,CATSDASGTGNTEAFF
TRBJ2-3,NA,TRBV25-1,TRBD1,TGTGCCAGCAGTGAACTCGGACAGGGCACAGATACGCAGTATTTT,CASSELGQGTDTQYF
TRBJ2-5,NA,TRBV18,TRBD2,TGTGCCAGCTCACCACCGGGGAGGGAAAAGACCCAGTACTTC,CASSPPGREKTQYF
TRBJ2-1,NA,TRBV20-1,NA,TGCAGTGCTAGACCCTCCTCAGCGAGGTCCTACAATGAGCAGTTCTTC,CSARPSSARSYNEQFF
TRBJ2-3,few,TRBV28,TRBD1,TGTGCCAGCAGTTTCGGAAGGACAGGGTCCCTCACGCAGTATTTT,CASSFGRTGSLTQYF